The 8 T cell receptor beta chains presented below share a single source sample, sequenced in a study of blood T cells in healthy people across ages. Primers used in a second PCR of roughly 6 to 12 cycles were a sample-barcoded 5' primer and a J-beta primer mix. One entry per CDR3 protein, called by TCRdb with MiXCR from the 5' RACE reads. The data show some 1.8 million distinct CDR3 sequences, with more than 35% seen just once and more than 20% held by the top ten. Sequenced: blood. The receptors here all came from a human donor in good health.

The chain links TRBV20-1 to TRBJ1-4; D is ambiguous. In germline, CDR1 is DFQATT, CDR2 SNEGSKA (reference sequence). Trimming removed 0 bases at V and 6 bases at J, with 14 bases between. The CDR3 extends over 15 amino acids. CDR3 sequence (DNA): TGCAGTGCTAGAGATCACGGAGTGAGCTATGAAAAACTGTTTTTT. Protein product: CSARDHGVSYEKLFF.

The chain employs TRBV29-1 and TRBJ2-4; 8 bases are shared with TRBD1. This CDR3 spans 12 amino acids. Germline V gene lookup returns CDR1 SQVTM and CDR2 ANQGSEA. The ends lost 3 bases at V and 8 bases at J; junction bases unmatched: 3. The CDR3 nucleotides are TGCAGCGTTGATGGGGGACAGGACATTCAGTACTTC. It codes for CSVDGGQDIQYF.

In the case of this clonotype: This may be a read error: a much more frequent sequence differs by one nucleotide. The CDR3 loop reads CSDRISDEQFF. As DNA, the CDR3 is TGCAGCGACCGGATTAGCGATGAGCAGTTCTTC. The V call is TRBV29-1, the J call TRBJ2-1, with D possibly TRBD2 on 5 matching bases. The CDR3 runs 11 residues. V was clipped by 7 bases and J by 8 bases, with 12 bases between them. Germline CDR1 reads SQVTM; CDR2 reads ANQGSEA.

The V call is TRBV6-5, the J call TRBJ2-3; TRBD2 aligns across 9 bases. Trimming at V came to 0 bases and at J to 6 bases, leaving 16 bases not matched to a gene. Germline lookup yields CDR1 MNHEY and CDR2 SVGAGI. The CDR3 loop spans 19 amino acids. The CDR3 spells CASSYSRAGGVYRMDTQYF. DNA of the CDR3: TGTGCCAGCAGTTACTCGAGGGCGGGGGGGGTATATAGGATGGATACGCAGTATTTT.

The rearrangement uses TRBV7-9 and TRBJ1-4, with D hard to call. CDR3 length: 15 amino acids. Trimming pared 6 bases from V and 5 bases from J, leaving 16 bases between. Germline V CDR1 and CDR2: SEHNR, FQNEAQ (reference sequence). CDR3 nucleotides: TGTGCCAGCAGGGATAAGGCCGATGGAAATGAAAAACTGTTTTTT. This sequence encodes CASRDKADGNEKLFF.

This clonotype has a handful of counts. One junction end does not reproduce the germline sequence, and a read error may be involved. The chain combines TRBV7-8 with TRBJ2-1; tentative D call: TRBD2 (5 bases). CDR3 length: 15 amino acids. Germline V CDR1 and CDR2: SGHVS, FQNEAQ. CDR3 in DNA: TGTGTCAGCAGCTCTACGGGGAGCTCCTACAATGAGCAGTTCTTC. Its protein product is CVSSSTGSSYNEQFF. The whole variable domain, filled in from reference TRBV7-8 and TRBJ2-1, reads GAGVSQSPRYKVAKRGQDVALRCDPISGHVSLFWYQQALGQGPEFLTYFQNEAQLDKSGLPSDRFFAERPEGSVSTLKIQRTQQEDSAVYLCVSSSTGSSYNEQFFGPGTRLTVL.

The table lists this clonotype with a few counts. The chain recombines TRBV6-1 with TRBJ2-1; TRBD1 agrees at 7 bases. Looked up from germline, CDR1 is MNHNS and CDR2 is SASEGT. This CDR3 contains 14 residues. The junction had 6 bases not matched to a gene; V was cut back by 8 bases and J by 2 bases. CDR3 amino acids: CASRRQGAYNEQFF. In DNA, the CDR3 is TGTGCCAGCCGTCGGCAGGGGGCCTACAATGAGCAGTTCTTC.

This sequence joins TRBV29-1 and TRBJ2-2, with D possibly matching TRBD1 (5 bases). Germline loops: CDR1 SQVTM, CDR2 ANQGSEA. The V end lost 7 bases, the J end lost 6 bases, and 18 bases lay between the germline ends. This CDR3 has 14 amino acids. CDR3 amino acids: CSALRTGDAGELFF. CDR3 bases: TGCAGCGCCCTAAGAACAGGTGACGCCGGGGAGCTGTTTTTT.